This record concerns one T cell receptor (beta chain) sequence. Its matching antigen is unknown. This may arise from a read error, as a much more abundant clone is one base away. This sample is part of a study of breast tumors, draining lymph nodes, adjacent tissues. Study-level results: Tumors had less TCR diversity than lymph nodes, more than nontumor tissue. Tumor T cell lymph node origin was a supported hypothesis, not proven. Data fit most tumor T cells coming from lymph node, expanding in tumor. Compared with basal-like, luminal-like tumors shared significantly more repertoire with nontumor tissue.

TCRdb re-called the multiplex PCR reads with MiXCR, one entry per CDR3 protein. In the table there are approximately 100,000 distinct CDR3 sequences, 20% to 25% of which are singletons. Samples came from axillary lymph nodes draining the breast cancer. From germline, CDR1 is MNHEY and CDR2 SVGEGT. Trimming pared 10 bases from V and 8 bases from J, leaving 20 bases between. The CDR3 extends over 13 amino acids. The chain has TRBV6-2 or TRBV6-3 and TRBJ1-2; D remains ambiguous. The source of this sequence is a female donor with breast cancer. Some clones in this sample may be carry-over from other donors' samples. Sequenced sample: axillary lymph node tissue. CDR3 sequence: CATSSGGVRGYTF. For the CDR3, the DNA is TGTGCCACCTCCTCCGGCGGGGTTCGGGGCTACACCTTC.